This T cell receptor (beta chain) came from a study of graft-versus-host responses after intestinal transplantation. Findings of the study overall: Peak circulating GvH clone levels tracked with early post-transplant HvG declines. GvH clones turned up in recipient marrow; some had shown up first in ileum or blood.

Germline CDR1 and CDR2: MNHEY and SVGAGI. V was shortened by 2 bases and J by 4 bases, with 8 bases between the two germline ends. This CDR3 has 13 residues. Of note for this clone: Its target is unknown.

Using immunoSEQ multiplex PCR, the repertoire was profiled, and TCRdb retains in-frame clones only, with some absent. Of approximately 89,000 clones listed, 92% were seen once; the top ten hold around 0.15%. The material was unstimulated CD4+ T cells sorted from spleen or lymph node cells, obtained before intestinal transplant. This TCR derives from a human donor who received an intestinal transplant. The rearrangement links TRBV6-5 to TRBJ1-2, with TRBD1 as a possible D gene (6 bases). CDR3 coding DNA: TGTGCCAGCAGTTACGGGACAACCTATGGCTACACCTTC. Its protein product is CASSYGTTYGYTF.